In this sample, the clone carrying this T cell receptor (beta chain) turned up a few times. What it binds is unknown. The sample originates from a study of cytomegalovirus exposure and HLA in healthy donors. General study points: For most TCR sequences rarity was the rule, although some public TCRs occurred in many donors. Fewer N-insertions than the roughly 670-donor mean were reportedly shown by an Asian-associated ancestry cluster in a later analysis. A missense DCLRE1C variant was associated with V- and J-gene trimming of TCR beta chains in a later analysis, and an independent cohort replicated the association. Being productive about 87% or about 30% of the time was typical of most TCR beta V segments in an earlier analysis.

PCR primers comprised 60 Vbeta and 13 Jbeta primers. Measured with immunoSEQ multiplex PCR; TCRdb has only the in-frame clones, and not every one. The sample consists of 200,000 to 250,000 clones, 70% to 80% of them appearing once. Germline V gives CDR1 SGHDN, CDR2 FVKESK. This CDR3 is 13 amino acids long. The V gene lost 4 bases and the J gene lost 3 bases, with 9 bases spanning the gap. The TCR comes from a woman between 55 and 75 years old in good health and CMV-seropositive. This chain uses TRBV14 with TRBJ1-2; possibly TRBD1 for D (5 bases). Sequenced material: PBMCs. As DNA, the CDR3 is TGTGCCAGCAGCCCGGGGGTCTACTATGGCTACACCTTC. Protein sequence: CASSPGVYYGYTF.